This entry features one TCR beta chain sequence. Profiling relied on immunoSEQ multiplex PCR, and the TCRdb table lists in-frame clones only, not all of them. The data show approximately 340,000 clones, with 74% seen just once and 10% to 13% held by the top ten. This entry comes from a study of shared clonotypes between healthy human individuals. The germline gives CDR1 SQVTM, CDR2 ANQGSEA. The germline V and J ends were trimmed by 7 bases and 7 bases, with 20 bases remaining between them. This CDR3 region has 14 residues. Sequencing used memory CD4+ T cells sorted from blood. As to subset: CD45RA-negative fraction. The TCR was taken from a man aged 25-45 years in good health. J is TRBJ2-1 and V is TRBV29-1; possible D gene TRBD1, 7 bases. Here the CDR3 DNA reads TGCAGCGGTAACCGACAGGGTCGGGGGAATGAGCAGTTCTTC. Translated: CSGNRQGRGNEQFF.